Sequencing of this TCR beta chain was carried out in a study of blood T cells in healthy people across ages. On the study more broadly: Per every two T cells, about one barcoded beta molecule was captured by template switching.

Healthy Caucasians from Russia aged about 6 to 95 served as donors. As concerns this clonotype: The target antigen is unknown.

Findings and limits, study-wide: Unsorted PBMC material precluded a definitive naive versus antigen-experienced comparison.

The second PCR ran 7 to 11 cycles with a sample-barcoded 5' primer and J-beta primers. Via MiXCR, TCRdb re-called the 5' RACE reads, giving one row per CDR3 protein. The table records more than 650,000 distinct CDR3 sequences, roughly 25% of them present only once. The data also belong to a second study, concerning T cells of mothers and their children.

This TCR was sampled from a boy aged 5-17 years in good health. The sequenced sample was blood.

This CDR3 is CAWRGGLAGHYNEQFF. Written as DNA, the CDR3 is TGTGCCTGGAGGGGGGGACTAGCGGGGCACTACAATGAGCAGTTCTTC. This chain joins TRBV30 and TRBJ2-1; 13 bases fit TRBD2. The V and J ends lost 3 bases and 3 bases, in that order; junction bases with no gene match: 5. Germline V gene lookup returns CDR1 GTSNPN and CDR2 SVGIG (reference sequence). The CDR3 sequence is 16 residues long.